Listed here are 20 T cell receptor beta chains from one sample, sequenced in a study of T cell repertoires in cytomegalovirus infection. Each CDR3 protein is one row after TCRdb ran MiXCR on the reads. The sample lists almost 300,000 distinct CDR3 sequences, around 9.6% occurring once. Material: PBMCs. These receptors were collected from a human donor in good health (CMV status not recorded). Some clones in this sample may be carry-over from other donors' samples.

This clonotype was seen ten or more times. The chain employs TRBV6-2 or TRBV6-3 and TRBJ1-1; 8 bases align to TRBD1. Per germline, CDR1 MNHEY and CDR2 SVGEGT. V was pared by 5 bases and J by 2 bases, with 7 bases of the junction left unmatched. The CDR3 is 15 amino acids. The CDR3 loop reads CASSNIGTGNTEAFF. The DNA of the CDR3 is TGTGCCAGCAGTAATATAGGGACAGGCAACACTGAAGCTTTCTTT.

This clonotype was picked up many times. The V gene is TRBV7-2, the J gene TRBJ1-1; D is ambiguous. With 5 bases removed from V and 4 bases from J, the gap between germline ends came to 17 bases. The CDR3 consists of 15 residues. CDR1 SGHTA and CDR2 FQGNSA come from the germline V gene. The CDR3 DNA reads TGTGCCAGCAGCCCCCATGGCGGTTGGGGCACTGAAGCTTTCTTT. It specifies CASSPHGGWGTEAFF.

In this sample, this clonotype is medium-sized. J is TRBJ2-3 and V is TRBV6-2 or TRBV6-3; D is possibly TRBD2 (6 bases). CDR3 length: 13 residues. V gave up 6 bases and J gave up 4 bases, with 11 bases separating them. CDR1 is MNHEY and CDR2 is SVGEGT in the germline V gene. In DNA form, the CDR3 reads TGTGCCAGCAGGCTGACTAGTGCAGATACGCAGTATTTT. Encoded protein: CASRLTSADTQYF.

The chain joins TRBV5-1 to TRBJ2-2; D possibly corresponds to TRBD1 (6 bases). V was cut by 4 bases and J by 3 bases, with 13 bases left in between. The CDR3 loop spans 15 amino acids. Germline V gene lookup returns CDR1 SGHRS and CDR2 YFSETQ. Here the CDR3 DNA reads TGCGCCAGCAGCCCAAGGGGGTTGGACACCGGGGAGCTGTTTTTT. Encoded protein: CASSPRGLDTGELFF.

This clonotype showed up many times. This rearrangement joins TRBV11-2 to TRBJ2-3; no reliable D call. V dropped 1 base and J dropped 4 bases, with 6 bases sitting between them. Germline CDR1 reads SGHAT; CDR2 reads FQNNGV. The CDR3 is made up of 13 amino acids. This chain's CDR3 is CASSLGLSDTQYF. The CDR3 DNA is TGTGCCAGCAGCTTAGGCCTATCAGATACGCAGTATTTT.

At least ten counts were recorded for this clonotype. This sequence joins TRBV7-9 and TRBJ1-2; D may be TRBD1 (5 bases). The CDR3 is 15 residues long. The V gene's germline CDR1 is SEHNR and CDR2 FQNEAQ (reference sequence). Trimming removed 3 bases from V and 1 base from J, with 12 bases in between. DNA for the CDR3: TGTGCCAGCAGCTTCCCCACGACAGATAACTATGGCTACACCTTC. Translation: CASSFPTTDNYGYTF.

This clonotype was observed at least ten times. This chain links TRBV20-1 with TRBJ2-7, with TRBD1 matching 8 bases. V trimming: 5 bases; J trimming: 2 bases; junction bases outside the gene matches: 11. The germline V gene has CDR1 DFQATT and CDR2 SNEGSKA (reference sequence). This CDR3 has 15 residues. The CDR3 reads CSAGDRQTGPYEQYV. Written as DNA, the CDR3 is TGCAGTGCTGGGGACAGGCAAACGGGACCCTACGAGCAGTACGTC.

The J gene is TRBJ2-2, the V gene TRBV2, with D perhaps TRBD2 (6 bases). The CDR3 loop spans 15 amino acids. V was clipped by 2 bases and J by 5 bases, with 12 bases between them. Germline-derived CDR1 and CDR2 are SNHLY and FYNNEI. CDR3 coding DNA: TGTGCCAGCAGTGAATTGGCAGGGAGGACCGGGGAGCTGTTTTTT. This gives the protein CASSELAGRTGELFF.

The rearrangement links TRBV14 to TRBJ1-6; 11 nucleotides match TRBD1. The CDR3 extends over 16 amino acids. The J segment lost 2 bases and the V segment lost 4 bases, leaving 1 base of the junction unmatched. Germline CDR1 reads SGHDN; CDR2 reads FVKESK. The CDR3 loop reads CASSPGQGAYNSPLHF. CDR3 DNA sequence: TGTGCCAGCAGCCCGGGACAGGGGGCCTATAATTCACCCCTCCACTTT.

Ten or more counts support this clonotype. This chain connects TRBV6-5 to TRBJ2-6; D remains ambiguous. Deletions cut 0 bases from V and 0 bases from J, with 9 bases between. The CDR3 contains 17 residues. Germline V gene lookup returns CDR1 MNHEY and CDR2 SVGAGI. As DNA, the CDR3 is TGTGCCAGCAGTTACTCGATCAAGAGCTCTGGGGCCAACGTCCTGACTTTC. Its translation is CASSYSIKSSGANVLTF.

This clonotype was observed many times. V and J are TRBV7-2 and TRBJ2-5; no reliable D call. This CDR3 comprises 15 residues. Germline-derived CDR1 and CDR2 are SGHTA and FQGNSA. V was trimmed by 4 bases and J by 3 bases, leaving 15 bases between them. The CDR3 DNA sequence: TGTGCCAGCAGCTCCTTCCCGGGCCTTGAAGAGACCCAGTACTTC. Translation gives CASSSFPGLEETQYF.

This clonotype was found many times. The CDR3 region is CASSLVPGNPGANVLTF. CDR3 DNA: TGTGCCAGCAGCTTAGTTCCAGGGAACCCCGGGGCCAACGTCCTGACTTTC. The chain recombines TRBV7-3 with TRBJ2-6; D might be TRBD1 (5 bases). The CDR3 sequence is 17 residues long. Per germline, CDR1 SGHTA and CDR2 FQGTGA. V lost 2 bases, J lost 4 bases, and 15 bases lay in between.

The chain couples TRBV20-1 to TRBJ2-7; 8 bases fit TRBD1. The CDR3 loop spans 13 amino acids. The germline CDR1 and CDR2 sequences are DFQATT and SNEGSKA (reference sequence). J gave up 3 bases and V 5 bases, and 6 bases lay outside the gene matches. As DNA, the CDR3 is TGCAGTGCTTGGACAGGGCAAGGCTACGAGCAGTACTTC. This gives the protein CSAWTGQGYEQYF.

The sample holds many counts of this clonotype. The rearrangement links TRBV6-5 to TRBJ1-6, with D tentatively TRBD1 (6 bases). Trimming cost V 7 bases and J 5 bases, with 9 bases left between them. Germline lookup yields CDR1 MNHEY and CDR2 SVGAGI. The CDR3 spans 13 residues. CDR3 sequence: CASMDRDNSPLHF. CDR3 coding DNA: TGTGCCAGCATGGACAGAGATAATTCACCCCTCCACTTT.

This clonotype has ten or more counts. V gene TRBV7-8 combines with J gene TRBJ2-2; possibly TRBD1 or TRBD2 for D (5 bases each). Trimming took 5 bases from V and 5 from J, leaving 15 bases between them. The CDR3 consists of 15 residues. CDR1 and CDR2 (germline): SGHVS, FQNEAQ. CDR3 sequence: CASSPTGTTTGELFF. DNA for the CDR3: TGTGCCAGCAGCCCAACCGGGACGACAACCGGGGAGCTGTTTTTT.

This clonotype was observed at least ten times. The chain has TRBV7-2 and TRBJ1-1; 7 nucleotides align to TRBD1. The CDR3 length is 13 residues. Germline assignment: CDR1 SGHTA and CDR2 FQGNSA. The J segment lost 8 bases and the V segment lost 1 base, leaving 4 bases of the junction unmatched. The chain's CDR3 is CASSLGGRGEAFF. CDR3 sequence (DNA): TGTGCCAGCAGCTTAGGAGGCAGGGGGGAAGCTTTCTTT.

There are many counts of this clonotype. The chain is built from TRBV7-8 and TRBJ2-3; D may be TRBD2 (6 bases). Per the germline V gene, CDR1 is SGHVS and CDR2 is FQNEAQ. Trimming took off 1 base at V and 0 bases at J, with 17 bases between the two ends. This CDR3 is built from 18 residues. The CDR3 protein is CASSLEGRLARSTDTQYF. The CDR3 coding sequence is TGTGCCAGCAGCTTAGAGGGTAGGCTAGCGAGAAGCACAGATACGCAGTATTTT.

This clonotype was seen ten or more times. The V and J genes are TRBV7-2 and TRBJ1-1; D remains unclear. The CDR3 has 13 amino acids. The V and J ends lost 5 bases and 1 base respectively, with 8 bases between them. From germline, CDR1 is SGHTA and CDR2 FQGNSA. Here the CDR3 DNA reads TGTGCCAGCAGCGCGTGGGGGAACACTGAAGCTTTCTTT. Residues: CASSAWGNTEAFF. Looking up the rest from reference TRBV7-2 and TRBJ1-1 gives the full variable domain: GAGVSQSPSNKVTEKGKDVELRCDPISGHTALYWYRQSLGQGLEFLIYFQGNSAPDKSGLPSDRFSAERTGGSVSTLTIQRTQQEDSAVYLCASSAWGNTEAFFGQGTRLTVV.

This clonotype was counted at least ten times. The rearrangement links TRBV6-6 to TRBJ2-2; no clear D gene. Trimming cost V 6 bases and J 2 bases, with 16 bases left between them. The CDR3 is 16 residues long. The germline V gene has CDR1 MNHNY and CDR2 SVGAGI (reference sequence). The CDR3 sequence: CASSPARVRNTGELFF. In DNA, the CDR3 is TGTGCCAGCAGCCCCGCTAGGGTCCGTAACACCGGGGAGCTGTTTTTT.

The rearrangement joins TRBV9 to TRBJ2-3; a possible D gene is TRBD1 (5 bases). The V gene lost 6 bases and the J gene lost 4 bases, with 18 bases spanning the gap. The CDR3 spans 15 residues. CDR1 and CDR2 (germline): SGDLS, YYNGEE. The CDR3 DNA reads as TGTGCCAGCACTGAGTACCAGGGAAGCGCAGATACGCAGTATTTT. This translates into CASTEYQGSADTQYF.